Here is one T cell receptor (beta chain) with its context. Its antigen remains unknown. These data originate in a study of brain metastases from non-small cell lung cancer. Whole-study results and caveats: Brain metastases shared most TCR repertoire with primaries, with sparse T cells. In about 62% of brain metastases, T-cell clones were expanded compared with matched primary tumors. Fewer infiltrating T cells were found in brain metastases than primaries.

Profiled with immunoSEQ multiplex PCR; TCRdb holds only in-frame clones, not every one. Counted here are 3,500 to 5,500 clones, nearly 90% occurring once; the ten biggest clones make up 10% to 15%. The J segment lost 0 bases and the V segment lost 0 bases, leaving 6 bases of the junction unmatched. The CDR3 covers 18 residues. In germline, CDR1 is SGDLS, CDR2 YYNGEE. The chain combines TRBV9 with TRBJ2-3; 11 nucleotides align to TRBD2. The receptor was isolated from a donor at least 40 years old with non-small cell lung cancer. Sequenced sample: tissue from a brain metastasis. As DNA, the CDR3 is TGTGCCAGCAGCGTAGCTTTGACTAGCGGGGAGAGCACAGATACGCAGTATTTT. Translation gives CASSVALTSGESTDTQYF.